The source of this T cell receptor (beta chain) is a study of shared clonotypes between healthy human individuals. Repertoires were generated with immunoSEQ multiplex PCR, while TCRdb's copy carries only in-frame clones and drops some. The sample shows approximately 1,000,000 clones, 60% to 80% of them seen only once. Sequenced sample: memory CD4+ T cells from PBMCs. Documented subset: CD45RA-negative fraction. This clonotype was obtained from a man between 18 and 29 years old in good health. Some clones in this sample may be carry-over from other donors' samples.

The CDR3 DNA sequence: TGTGCCATCAGTGATGTGCAGGGGGACGGTGGCTACACCTTC. It yields the protein CAISDVQGDGGYTF. V gene TRBV10-3 combines with J gene TRBJ1-2; TRBD1 aligns across 7 bases. V lost 3 bases, J lost 7 bases, and 8 bases stayed unmatched. Germline CDR1 ENHRY, CDR2 SYGVKD. This CDR3 region has 14 residues.